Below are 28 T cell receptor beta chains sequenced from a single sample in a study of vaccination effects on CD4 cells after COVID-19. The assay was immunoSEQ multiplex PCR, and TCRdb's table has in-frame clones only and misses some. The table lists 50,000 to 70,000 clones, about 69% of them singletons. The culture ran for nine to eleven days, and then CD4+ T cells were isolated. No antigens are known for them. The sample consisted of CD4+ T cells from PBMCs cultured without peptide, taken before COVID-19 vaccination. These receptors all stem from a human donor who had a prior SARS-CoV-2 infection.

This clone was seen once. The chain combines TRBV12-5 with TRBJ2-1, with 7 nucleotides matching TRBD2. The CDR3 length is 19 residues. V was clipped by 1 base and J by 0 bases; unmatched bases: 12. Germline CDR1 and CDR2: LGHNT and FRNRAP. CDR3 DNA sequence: TGTGCTAGTGGTTTGGAAACCCCCCTGGGCGGGAGCTCCTACAATGAGCAGTTCTTC. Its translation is CASGLETPLGGSSYNEQFF.

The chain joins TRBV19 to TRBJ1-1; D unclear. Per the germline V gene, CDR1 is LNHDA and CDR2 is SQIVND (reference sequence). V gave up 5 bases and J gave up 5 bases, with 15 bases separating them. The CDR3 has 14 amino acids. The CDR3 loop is CASSVTSAGTEAFF. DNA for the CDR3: TGTGCCAGTAGTGTGACATCAGCGGGAACTGAAGCTTTCTTT.

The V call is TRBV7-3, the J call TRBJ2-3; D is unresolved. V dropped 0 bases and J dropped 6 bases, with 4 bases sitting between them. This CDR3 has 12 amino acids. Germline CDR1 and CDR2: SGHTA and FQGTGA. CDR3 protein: CASSLTGDTQYF. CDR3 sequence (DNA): TGTGCCAGCAGCTTAACCGGGGATACGCAGTATTTT.

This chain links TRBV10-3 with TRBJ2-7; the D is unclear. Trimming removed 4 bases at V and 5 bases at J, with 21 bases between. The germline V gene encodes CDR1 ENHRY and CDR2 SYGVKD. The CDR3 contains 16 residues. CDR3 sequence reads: CAISARWAGRSHEQYF. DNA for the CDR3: TGTGCCATCAGTGCCAGGTGGGCAGGTAGGTCCCACGAGCAGTACTTC.

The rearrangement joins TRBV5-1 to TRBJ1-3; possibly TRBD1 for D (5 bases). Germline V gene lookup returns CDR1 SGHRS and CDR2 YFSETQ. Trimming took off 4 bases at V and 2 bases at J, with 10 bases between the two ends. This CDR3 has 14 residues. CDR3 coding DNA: TGCGCCAGCAGCAGTGCGGGGGCTGGAAACACCATATATTTT. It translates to CASSSAGAGNTIYF.

CDR3 in DNA: TGTGCCAGCAGTAAAACAGGGTTGGGTAATTCACCCCTCCACTTT. Translation gives CASSKTGLGNSPLHF. The V gene is TRBV6-5, the J gene TRBJ1-6; weak D call: TRBD1 (6 bases). Between the trimmed V and J ends, which lost 5 bases and 6 bases, there was a span of 14 bases. Germline-derived CDR1 and CDR2 are MNHEY and SVGAGI. CDR3 length equals 15 residues.

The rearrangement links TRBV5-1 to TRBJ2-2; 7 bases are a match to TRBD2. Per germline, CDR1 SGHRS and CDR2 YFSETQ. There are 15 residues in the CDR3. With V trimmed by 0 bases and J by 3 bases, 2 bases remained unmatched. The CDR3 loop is CASSLVGRDTGELFF. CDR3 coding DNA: TGCGCCAGCAGCTTGGTGGGGAGGGACACCGGGGAGCTGTTTTTT.

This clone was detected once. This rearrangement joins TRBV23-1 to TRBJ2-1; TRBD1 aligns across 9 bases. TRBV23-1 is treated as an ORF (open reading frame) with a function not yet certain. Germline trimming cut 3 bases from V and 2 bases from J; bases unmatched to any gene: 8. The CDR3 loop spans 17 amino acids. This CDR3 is CASSHRGQGFPYNEQFF. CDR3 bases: TGCGCCAGCAGTCACCGAGGACAGGGGTTTCCCTACAATGAGCAGTTCTTC.

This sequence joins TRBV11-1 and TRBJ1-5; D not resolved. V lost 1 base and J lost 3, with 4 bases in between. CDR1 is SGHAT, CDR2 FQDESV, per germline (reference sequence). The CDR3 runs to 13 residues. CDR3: CASSLGYNQPQHF. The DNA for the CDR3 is TGTGCCAGCAGCTTAGGATACAATCAGCCCCAGCATTTT. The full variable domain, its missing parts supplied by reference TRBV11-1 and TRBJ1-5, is EAEVAQSPRYKITEKSQAVAFWCDPISGHATLYWYRQILGQGPELLVQFQDESVVDDSQLPKDRFSAERLKGVDSTLKIQPAELGDSAMYLCASSLGYNQPQHFGDGTRLSIL.

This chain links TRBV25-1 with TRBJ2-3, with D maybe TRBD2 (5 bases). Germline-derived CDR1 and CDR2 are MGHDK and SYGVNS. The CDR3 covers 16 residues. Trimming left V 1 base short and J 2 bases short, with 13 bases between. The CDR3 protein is CASSESPLGYTDTQYF. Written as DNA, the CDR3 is TGTGCCAGCAGTGAATCCCCACTAGGATACACAGATACGCAGTATTTT.

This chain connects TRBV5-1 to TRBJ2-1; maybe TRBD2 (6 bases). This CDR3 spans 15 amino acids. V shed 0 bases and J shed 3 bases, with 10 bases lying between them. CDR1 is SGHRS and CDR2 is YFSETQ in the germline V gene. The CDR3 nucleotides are TGCGCCAGCAGCTTGGCACTAGCCCTCTACAATGAGCAGTTCTTC. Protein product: CASSLALALYNEQFF.

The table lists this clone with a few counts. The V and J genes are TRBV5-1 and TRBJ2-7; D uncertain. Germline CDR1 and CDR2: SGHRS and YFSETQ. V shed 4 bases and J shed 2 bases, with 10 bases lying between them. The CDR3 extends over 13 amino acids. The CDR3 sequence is CASSPQGAYEQYF. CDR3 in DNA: TGCGCCAGCAGCCCTCAAGGAGCCTACGAGCAGTACTTC.

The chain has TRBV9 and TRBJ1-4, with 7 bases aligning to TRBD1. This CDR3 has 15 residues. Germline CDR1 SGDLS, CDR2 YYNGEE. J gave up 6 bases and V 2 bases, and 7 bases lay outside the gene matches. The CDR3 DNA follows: TGTGCCAGCAGCGTTACAGGGGCCAGTTATGAAAAACTGTTTTTT. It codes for CASSVTGASYEKLFF.

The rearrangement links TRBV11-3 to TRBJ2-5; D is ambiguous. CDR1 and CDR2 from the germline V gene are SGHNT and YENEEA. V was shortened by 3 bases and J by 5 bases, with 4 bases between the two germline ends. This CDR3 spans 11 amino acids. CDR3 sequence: CASSFEETQYF. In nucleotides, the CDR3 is TGTGCCAGCAGCTTCGAGGAGACCCAGTACTTC.

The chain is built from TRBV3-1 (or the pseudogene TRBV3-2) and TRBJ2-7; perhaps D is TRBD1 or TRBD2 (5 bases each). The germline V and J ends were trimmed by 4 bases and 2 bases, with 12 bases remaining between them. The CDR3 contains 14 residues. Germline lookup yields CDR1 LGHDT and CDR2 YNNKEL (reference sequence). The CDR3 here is CASSRGVGPYEQYF. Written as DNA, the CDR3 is TGTGCCAGCAGCCGAGGGGTGGGGCCCTACGAGCAGTACTTC.

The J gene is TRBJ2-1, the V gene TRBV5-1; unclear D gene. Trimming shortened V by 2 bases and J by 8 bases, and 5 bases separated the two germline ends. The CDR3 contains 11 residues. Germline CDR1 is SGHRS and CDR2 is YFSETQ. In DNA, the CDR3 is TGCGCCAGCAGCTTACGCTATGAGCAGTTCTTC. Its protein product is CASSLRYEQFF.

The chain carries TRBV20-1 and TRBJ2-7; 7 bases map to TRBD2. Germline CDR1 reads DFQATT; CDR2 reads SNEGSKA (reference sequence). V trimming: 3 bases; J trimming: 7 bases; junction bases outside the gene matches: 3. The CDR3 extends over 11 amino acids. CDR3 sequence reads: CSASGGGEQYF. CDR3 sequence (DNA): TGCAGTGCTAGTGGGGGAGGGGAGCAGTACTTC.

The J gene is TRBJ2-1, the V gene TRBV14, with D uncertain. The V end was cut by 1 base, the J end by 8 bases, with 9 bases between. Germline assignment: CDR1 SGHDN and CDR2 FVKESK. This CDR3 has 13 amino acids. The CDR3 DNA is TGTGCCAGCAGCCAAGGGACCTGGGATGAGCAGTTCTTC. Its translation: CASSQGTWDEQFF.

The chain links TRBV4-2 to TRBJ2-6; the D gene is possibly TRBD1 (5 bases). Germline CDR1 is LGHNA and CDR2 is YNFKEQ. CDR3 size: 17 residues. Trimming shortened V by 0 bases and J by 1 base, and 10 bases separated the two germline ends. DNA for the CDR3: TGTGCCAGCAGCCAAGAGAGAGACAGTTCTGGGGCCAACGTCCTGACTTTC. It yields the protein CASSQERDSSGANVLTF.

The CDR3: CASSYDYGYTF. CDR3 DNA sequence: TGTGCCAGCAGTTACGACTATGGCTACACCTTC. V usage is TRBV6-5 and J usage is TRBJ1-2; no clear D. The CDR3 totals 11 residues. V lost 2 bases and J 3 bases, leaving 1 base between the germline ends. Germline V gene sequence: CDR1 MNHEY, CDR2 SVGAGI.

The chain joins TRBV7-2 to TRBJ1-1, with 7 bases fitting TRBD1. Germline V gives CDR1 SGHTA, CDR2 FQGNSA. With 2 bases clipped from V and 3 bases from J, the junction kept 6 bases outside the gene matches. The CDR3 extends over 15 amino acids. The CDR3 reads CASSLSGGGYTEAFF. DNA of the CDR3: TGTGCCAGCAGCTTATCAGGGGGGGGGTACACTGAAGCTTTCTTT.

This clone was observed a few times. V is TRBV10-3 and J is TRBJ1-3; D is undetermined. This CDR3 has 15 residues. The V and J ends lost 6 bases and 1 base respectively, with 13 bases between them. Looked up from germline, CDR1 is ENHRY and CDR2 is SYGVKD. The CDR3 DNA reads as TGTGCCATCAGGGCAGGCTTGGTTTCTGGAAACACCATATATTTT. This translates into CAIRAGLVSGNTIYF.

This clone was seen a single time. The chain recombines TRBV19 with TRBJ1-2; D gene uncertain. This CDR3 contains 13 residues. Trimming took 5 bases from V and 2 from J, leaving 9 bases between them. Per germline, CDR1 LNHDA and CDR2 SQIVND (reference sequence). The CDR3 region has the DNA TGTGCCAGTAGTCCTCGCTTGAACTATGGCTACACCTTC. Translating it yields CASSPRLNYGYTF.

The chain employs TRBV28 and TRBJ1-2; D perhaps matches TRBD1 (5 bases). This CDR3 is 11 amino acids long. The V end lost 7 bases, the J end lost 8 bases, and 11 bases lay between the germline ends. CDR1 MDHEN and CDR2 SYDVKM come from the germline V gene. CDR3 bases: TGTGCCAGCAACGGGGGTCGGGGCTACACCTTC. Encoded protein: CASNGGRGYTF.

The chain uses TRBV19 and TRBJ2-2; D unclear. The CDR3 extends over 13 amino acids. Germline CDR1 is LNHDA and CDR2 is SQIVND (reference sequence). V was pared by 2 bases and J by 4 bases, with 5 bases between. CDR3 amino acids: CASSILGTGELFF. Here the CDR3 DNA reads TGTGCCAGTAGTATACTGGGCACCGGGGAGCTGTTTTTT.

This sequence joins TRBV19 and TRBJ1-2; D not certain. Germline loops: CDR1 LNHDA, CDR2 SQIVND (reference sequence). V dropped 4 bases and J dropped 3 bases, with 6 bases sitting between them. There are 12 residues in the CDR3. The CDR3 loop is CASSRRDYGYTF. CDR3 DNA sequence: TGTGCCAGTAGTAGGAGGGACTATGGCTACACCTTC.

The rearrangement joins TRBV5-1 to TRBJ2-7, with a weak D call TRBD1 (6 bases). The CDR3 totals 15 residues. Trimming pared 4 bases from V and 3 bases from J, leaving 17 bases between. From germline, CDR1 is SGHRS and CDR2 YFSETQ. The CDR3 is CASSRLTGFDYEQYF. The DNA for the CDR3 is TGCGCCAGCAGCCGCCTAACAGGGTTCGACTACGAGCAGTACTTC.

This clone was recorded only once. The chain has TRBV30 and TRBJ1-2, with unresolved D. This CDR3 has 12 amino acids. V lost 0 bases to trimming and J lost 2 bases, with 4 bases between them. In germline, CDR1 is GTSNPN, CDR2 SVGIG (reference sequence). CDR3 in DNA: TGTGCCTGGAGTGTATGGAACTATGGCTACACCTTC. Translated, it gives CAWSVWNYGYTF. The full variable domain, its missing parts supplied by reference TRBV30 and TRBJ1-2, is SQTIHQWPATLVQPVGSPLSLECTVEGTSNPNLYWYRQAAGRGLQLLFYSVGIGQISSEVPQNLSASRPQDRQFILSSKKLLLSDSGFYLCAWSVWNYGYTFGSGTRLTVV.